Each of the 26 T cell receptor beta chains below was sequenced from the same sample in a study of shared clonotypes between healthy human individuals. Naive CD8 populations comprised CD45RO-negative cells positively selected for CCR7, excluding terminally differentiated effector memory CD45RA+ cells. Measured with immunoSEQ multiplex PCR; TCRdb has only the in-frame clones, and not every one. The data show hundreds of thousands of clones, approximately 96% seen once. Source material: naive CD8+ T cells sorted from blood. Receptors were obtained from a woman aged 25-40 years in good health.

This clone showed up just once. The chain has TRBV18 and TRBJ1-1; TRBD1 matches at 9 bases. Per the germline V gene, CDR1 is KGHSH and CDR2 is LQKENI. The ends lost 6 bases at V and 1 base at J; junction bases unmatched: 12. CDR3 length equals 17 residues. The chain's CDR3 is CASSPGTGPFGNTEAFF. CDR3 nucleotide sequence: TGTGCCAGCTCTCCGGGGACAGGGCCCTTCGGGAACACTGAAGCTTTCTTT.

The chain combines TRBV5-1 with TRBJ2-2; 7 nucleotides align to TRBD2. V lost 2 bases to trimming and J lost 5 bases; unmatched junction nucleotides: 6. CDR3 length: 15 residues. Germline V gene data show CDR1 as SGHRS and CDR2 as YFSETQ. CDR3 amino acids: CASSLGEGMTGELFF. The CDR3 nucleotides are TGCGCCAGCAGCTTAGGGGAGGGGATGACCGGGGAGCTGTTTTTT.

The chain combines TRBV5-6 with TRBJ2-1; 8 nucleotides agree with TRBD2. The J segment lost 6 bases and the V segment lost 4 bases, leaving 3 bases of the junction unmatched. CDR1 is SGHDT, CDR2 YYEEEE, per germline. The CDR3 is made up of 13 amino acids. CDR3 in amino acids: CASSIGTSNEQFF. In DNA form, the CDR3 reads TGTGCCAGCAGCATTGGGACTAGCAATGAGCAGTTCTTC.

The rearrangement joins TRBV7-9 to TRBJ2-7; D unresolved. The CDR3 totals 14 residues. Germline CDR1 and CDR2: SEHNR and FQNEAQ (reference sequence). V shed 2 bases and J shed 2 bases, with 10 bases lying between them. The CDR3 DNA follows: TGTGCCAGCAGCTTACGCGACTTCACCTACGAGCAGTACTTC. Translating gives CASSLRDFTYEQYF.

The chain is built from TRBV2 and TRBJ1-1; D call uncertain. The CDR3 has 12 amino acids. The V gene lost 7 bases and the J gene lost 1 base, with 7 bases spanning the gap. Germline CDR1 is SNHLY and CDR2 is FYNNEI. For the CDR3, the DNA is TGTGCCAGCATTGATTGGAACACTGAAGCTTTCTTT. It translates to CASIDWNTEAFF.

J is TRBJ2-7 and V is TRBV19, with TRBD2 matching 7 bases. The germline CDR1 and CDR2 sequences are LNHDA and SQIVND (reference sequence). This CDR3 is 13 amino acids long. Germline trimming cut 5 bases from V and 2 bases from J; bases unmatched to any gene: 3. The CDR3 spells CASSFAGAYEQYF. The CDR3, as DNA: TGTGCCAGTAGTTTCGCGGGAGCCTACGAGCAGTACTTC.

The chain uses TRBV28 and TRBJ1-5; D possibly corresponds to TRBD1 (6 bases). Trimming took 1 base from V and 3 from J, leaving 13 bases between them. The CDR3 loop spans 16 amino acids. CDR1 and CDR2 (germline): MDHEN, SYDVKM. The CDR3 DNA reads TGTGCCAGCAGTTTATATTGGACAGATAACAATCAGCCCCAGCATTTT. Its translation is CASSLYWTDNNQPQHF.

This clone was detected once. This sequence joins TRBV19 and TRBJ2-1; possible D gene TRBD1, 5 bases. The CDR3 runs to 14 residues. Trimming removed 8 bases from V and 4 bases from J, with 15 bases in between. Looked up from germline, CDR1 is LNHDA and CDR2 is SQIVND (reference sequence). The CDR3 spells CASSPLPGYNEQFF. CDR3 nucleotides: TGTGCCAGTTCTCCTCTACCAGGGTACAATGAGCAGTTCTTC.

The V and J genes are TRBV28 and TRBJ1-5; D gene uncertain. Trimming removed 4 bases at V and 5 bases at J, with 9 bases between. Per the germline V gene, CDR1 is MDHEN and CDR2 is SYDVKM. The CDR3 is 13 residues long. CDR3 in amino acids: CASSWGRDQPQHF. The CDR3 nucleotides are TGTGCCAGCAGTTGGGGAAGGGATCAGCCCCAGCATTTT.

Comment on this clone: Other DNA sequences in the same sample also yield this CDR3. The gene calls are TRBV6-1 and TRBJ2-7; 11 bases are a match to TRBD2. The CDR3 spans 15 residues. Germline CDR1 reads MNHNS; CDR2 reads SASEGT. Germline trimming cut 1 base from V and 3 bases from J; bases unmatched to any gene: 2. The CDR3 spells CASSEGLAGNYEQYF. The CDR3 DNA is TGTGCCAGCAGTGAAGGACTAGCGGGAAACTACGAGCAGTACTTC.

As to this clone: Other DNA variants within this sample encode the same CDR3. The chain uses TRBV27 and TRBJ1-5; TRBD1 matches 8 bases. V was clipped by 5 bases and J by 4 bases; unmatched bases: 4. The germline gives CDR1 MNHEY, CDR2 SMNVEV (reference sequence). The CDR3 loop spans 14 amino acids. The CDR3 region is CASSTRQGNQPQHF. The CDR3 coding sequence is TGTGCCAGCAGTACACGACAGGGGAATCAGCCCCAGCATTTT.

Only a few counts were recorded for this clone. This chain links TRBV5-6 with TRBJ1-5; TRBD1 matches 8 bases. Germline CDR1 SGHDT, CDR2 YYEEEE. This CDR3 comprises 15 residues. V gave up 3 bases and J gave up 6 bases; unmatched junction bases: 8. As DNA, the CDR3 is TGTGCCAGCAGCTCGAGTGGGACAGGTGTTCAGCCCCAGCATTTT. It encodes CASSSSGTGVQPQHF.

The chain couples TRBV28 to TRBJ1-5; D is possibly TRBD1 (5 bases). Germline lookup yields CDR1 MDHEN and CDR2 SYDVKM. The ends were cut back, 3 bases at V and 9 bases at J, with 9 bases in the middle. The CDR3 is 12 residues long. The CDR3 loop reads CASSFDSGPQHF. In DNA form, the CDR3 reads TGTGCCAGCAGTTTCGACAGTGGGCCCCAGCATTTT.

This CDR3 reads CASSPWDLWNEQFF. The CDR3 DNA is TGTGCCAGCAGCCCATGGGACCTTTGGAATGAGCAGTTCTTC. V and J are TRBV5-6 and TRBJ2-1; D tentatively reads TRBD1 or TRBD2 (5 bases each). The V end was cut by 4 bases, the J end by 7 bases, with 15 bases between. Looked up from germline, CDR1 is SGHDT and CDR2 is YYEEEE. This CDR3 has 14 residues.

The rearrangement joins TRBV27 to TRBJ2-7; D gene ambiguous. The CDR3 loop spans 15 amino acids. The V and J ends lost 3 bases and 0 bases respectively, with 12 bases between them. CDR1 and CDR2 from the germline V gene are MNHEY and SMNVEV (reference sequence). This CDR3 reads CASSFGKASSYEQYF. The CDR3 nucleotides read TGTGCCAGCAGTTTCGGAAAGGCAAGCTCCTACGAGCAGTACTTC.

This clone was recorded only once. Other DNA variants within this sample encode the same CDR3. This sequence joins TRBV27 and TRBJ2-2, with D unclear. CDR1 and CDR2 from the germline V gene are MNHEY and SMNVEV (reference sequence). The CDR3 is made up of 13 amino acids. V shed 0 bases and J shed 3 bases, with 2 bases lying between them. The CDR3 DNA follows: TGTGCCAGCAGTTTATCCTACACCGGGGAGCTGTTTTTT. It yields the protein CASSLSYTGELFF.

This clone was seen once. This sample includes further DNA sequences coding for the same CDR3. This sequence joins TRBV11-2 and TRBJ2-7; D unresolved. This CDR3 is 10 amino acids long. The germline gives CDR1 SGHAT, CDR2 FQNNGV. The V gene lost 3 bases and the J gene lost 5 bases, with 2 bases spanning the gap. DNA for the CDR3: TGTGCCAGCAGCTTTCACGAGCAGTACTTC. It is translated as CASSFHEQYF.

For the CDR3, the DNA is TGTGCCAGCAGTCACCTGACCTACGAGCAGTACTTC. As protein: CASSHLTYEQYF. This chain connects TRBV6-6 to TRBJ2-7, with D unresolved. This CDR3 has 12 amino acids. CDR1 and CDR2 (germline): MNHNY, SVGAGI (reference sequence). Deletions cut 5 bases from V and 2 bases from J, with 7 bases between.

The chain is built from TRBV11-2 and TRBJ2-5; 10 bases fit TRBD2. The J call is uncertain, as TRBJ2-7 better fits the DNA end. The CDR3 contains 16 residues. Germline V lookup: CDR1 SGHAT, CDR2 FQNNGV. CDR3 in amino acids: CASSPIPAGGPHEQYF. The CDR3, as DNA: TGTGCCAGCAGCCCTATACCAGCGGGAGGGCCCCACGAGCAGTACTTC.

This chain's CDR3 is CASSQQGTWDEQYF. The CDR3 bases are TGCGCCAGCAGCCAGCAGGGGACGTGGGACGAGCAGTACTTC. V usage is TRBV4-1 and J usage is TRBJ2-7; TRBD1 is a possible D gene (6 bases). The CDR3 runs to 14 residues. The germline gives CDR1 MGHRA, CDR2 YSYEKL. V lost 3 bases and J lost 5, with 14 bases in between.

The gene calls are TRBV5-1 and TRBJ2-3; unclear D gene. Trimming removed 0 bases at V and 5 bases at J, with 4 bases between. The CDR3 runs to 12 residues. CDR1 SGHRS and CDR2 YFSETQ come from the germline V gene. The CDR3 sequence: CASSLDGDTQYF. Written as DNA, the CDR3 is TGCGCCAGCAGCTTGGATGGAGATACGCAGTATTTT.

The chain carries TRBV28 and TRBJ1-4; D uncertain. Germline values: CDR1 MDHEN, CDR2 SYDVKM. The CDR3 covers 15 residues. Trimming left V 4 bases short and J 4 bases short, with 13 bases between. The CDR3 spells CASSSDRELNEKLFF. DNA for the CDR3: TGTGCCAGCAGTTCTGACCGGGAACTTAATGAAAAACTGTTTTTT.

CDR3 loop: CASSEAHGSSYNEQFF. CDR3 coding DNA: TGTGCCAGCAGTGAAGCGCACGGAAGCTCCTACAATGAGCAGTTCTTC. The chain combines TRBV2 with TRBJ2-1; no firm D call. This CDR3 is built from 16 residues. From germline, CDR1 is SNHLY and CDR2 FYNNEI. V gave up 0 bases and J gave up 0 bases, with 9 bases separating them.

The CDR3 DNA is TGTGCCAGCAGCTTAGCTCGGTCAGTCCTCGCCTCTGGAAACACCATATATTTT. This codes for CASSLARSVLASGNTIYF. This chain uses TRBV13 with TRBJ1-3; D is unresolved. V lost 1 base and J lost 0, with 16 bases in between. Germline CDR1 and CDR2: PRHDT and FYEKMQ (reference sequence). This CDR3 is built from 18 residues.

The rearrangement links TRBV19 to TRBJ2-7; no firm D call. Trimming shortened V by 0 bases and J by 2 bases, and 5 bases separated the two germline ends. The CDR3 consists of 13 residues. From germline, CDR1 is LNHDA and CDR2 SQIVND (reference sequence). CDR3 region: CASSIEATYEQYF. As DNA, the CDR3 is TGTGCCAGTAGTATAGAAGCGACCTACGAGCAGTACTTC.

The chain carries TRBV4-1 and TRBJ1-5; no firm D call. Trimming pared 1 base from V and 1 base from J, leaving 14 bases between. The CDR3 spans 17 residues. Per germline, CDR1 MGHRA and CDR2 YSYEKL. The CDR3 region has the DNA TGCGCCAGCAGCCAAGGACGGACCCCCGAGAGCAATCAGCCCCAGCATTTT. Its protein product is CASSQGRTPESNQPQHF.